This T cell receptor (beta chain) was observed in a study of blood T cells in healthy people across ages. Alongside a J-beta primer mix, a sample-barcoded 5' primer served in a second PCR lasting 7 to 11 cycles. Each cDNA molecule, via a template-switch adaptor with 12 random nucleotides, was tagged. TCRdb re-called the 5' RACE reads with MiXCR, one entry per CDR3 protein. The table shows about 1.1 million distinct CDR3 sequences, with under 40% occurring only once. Healthy Caucasian individuals from Russia aged about 6 to 95 served as donors. Extraction yielded at least 5.5 micrograms of total RNA per sample. A word on this clonotype: Its target is not known.

General study findings and limits: Whereas aged donors had fewer naive CD4+ cells, long-lived donors had more of them and higher diversity.

Per germline, CDR1 SGHRS and CDR2 YFSETQ. The V end was cut by 4 bases, the J end by 4 bases, with 20 bases between. The CDR3 totals 16 residues. The source is a man aged 18-30 years in good health. Material for sequencing was blood. The rearrangement links TRBV5-1 to TRBJ1-2; D is possibly TRBD1 (6 bases). The CDR3 DNA follows: TGCGCCAGCAGCCCGGATGACAGGACTAGATCCTATGGCTACACCTTC. Its protein is CASSPDDRTRSYGYTF.